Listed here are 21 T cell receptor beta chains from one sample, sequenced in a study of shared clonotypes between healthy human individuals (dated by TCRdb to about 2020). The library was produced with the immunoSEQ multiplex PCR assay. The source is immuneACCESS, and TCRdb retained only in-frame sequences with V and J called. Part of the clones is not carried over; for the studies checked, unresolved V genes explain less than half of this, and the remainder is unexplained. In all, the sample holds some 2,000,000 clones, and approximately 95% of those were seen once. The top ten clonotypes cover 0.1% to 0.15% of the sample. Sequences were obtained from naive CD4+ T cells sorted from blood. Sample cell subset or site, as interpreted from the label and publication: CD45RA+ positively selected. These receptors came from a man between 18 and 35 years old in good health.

The CDR3 protein is CSVEGTGLREQYF. In DNA form, the CDR3 reads TGCAGCGTTGAAGGGACAGGGCTACGCGAGCAGTACTTC. The V call is TRBV29-1, the J call TRBJ2-7, with 8 bases fitting TRBD1. The J segment lost 6 bases and the V segment lost 1 base, leaving 5 bases of the junction unmatched. CDR1 is SQVTM, CDR2 ANQGSEA, per germline. The length of the CDR3 is 13 residues.

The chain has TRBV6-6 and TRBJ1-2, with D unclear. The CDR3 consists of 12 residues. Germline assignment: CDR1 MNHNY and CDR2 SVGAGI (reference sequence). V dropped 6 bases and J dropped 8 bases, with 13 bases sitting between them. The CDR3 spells CASSLEGGGYTF. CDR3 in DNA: TGTGCCAGCAGCCTTGAGGGCGGGGGCTACACCTTC.

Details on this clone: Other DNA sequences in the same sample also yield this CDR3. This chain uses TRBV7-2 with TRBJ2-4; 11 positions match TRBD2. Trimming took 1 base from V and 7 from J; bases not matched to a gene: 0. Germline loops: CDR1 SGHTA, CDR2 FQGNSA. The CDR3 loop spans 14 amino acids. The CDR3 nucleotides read TGTGCCAGCAGCTTAGGACTAGCGGGGAACATTCAGTACTTC. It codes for CASSLGLAGNIQYF. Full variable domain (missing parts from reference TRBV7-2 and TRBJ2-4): GAGVSQSPSNKVTEKGKDVELRCDPISGHTALYWYRQSLGQGLEFLIYFQGNSAPDKSGLPSDRFSAERTGGSVSTLTIQRTQQEDSAVYLCASSLGLAGNIQYFGAGTRLSVL.

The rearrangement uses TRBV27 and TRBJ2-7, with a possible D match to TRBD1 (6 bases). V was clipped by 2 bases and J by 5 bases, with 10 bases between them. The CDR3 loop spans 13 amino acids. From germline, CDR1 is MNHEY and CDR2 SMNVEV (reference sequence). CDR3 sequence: CASSLQGLNEQYF. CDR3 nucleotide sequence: TGTGCCAGCAGTTTACAGGGGCTAAACGAGCAGTACTTC.

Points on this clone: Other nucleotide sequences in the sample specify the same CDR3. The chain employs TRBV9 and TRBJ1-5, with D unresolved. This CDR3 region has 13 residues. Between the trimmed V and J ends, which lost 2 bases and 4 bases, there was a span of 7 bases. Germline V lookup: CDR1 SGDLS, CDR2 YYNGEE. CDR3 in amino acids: CASSVGVNQPQHF. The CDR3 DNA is TGTGCCAGCAGCGTTGGAGTGAATCAGCCCCAGCATTTT.

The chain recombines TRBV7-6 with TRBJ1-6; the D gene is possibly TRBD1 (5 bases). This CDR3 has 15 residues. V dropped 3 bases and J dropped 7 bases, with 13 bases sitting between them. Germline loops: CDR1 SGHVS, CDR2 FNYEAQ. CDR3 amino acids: CASSLLQEGNSPLHF. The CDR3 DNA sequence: TGTGCCAGCAGCTTGCTACAAGAGGGGAATTCACCCCTCCACTTT. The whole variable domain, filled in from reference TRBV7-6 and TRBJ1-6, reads GAGVSQSPRYKVTKRGQDVALRCDPISGHVSLYWYRQALGQGPEFLTYFNYEAQQDKSGLPNDRFSAERPEGSISTLTIQRTEQRDSAMYRCASSLLQEGNSPLHFGNGTRLTVT.

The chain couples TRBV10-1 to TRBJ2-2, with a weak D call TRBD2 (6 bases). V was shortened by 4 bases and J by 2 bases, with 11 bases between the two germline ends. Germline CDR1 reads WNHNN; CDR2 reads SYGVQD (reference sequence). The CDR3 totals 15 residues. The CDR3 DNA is TGCGCCAGCAGTGTCTCGGGACTCAACACCGGGGAGCTGTTTTTT. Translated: CASSVSGLNTGELFF.

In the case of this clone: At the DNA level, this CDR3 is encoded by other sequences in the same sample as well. In DNA, the CDR3 is TGTGCCAGCAGGGGACAGGGAGATGGCTACACCTTC. Its translation is CASRGQGDGYTF. V is TRBV2 and J is TRBJ1-2, with 9 bases lining up with TRBD1. This CDR3 comprises 12 residues. The germline V gene has CDR1 SNHLY and CDR2 FYNNEI. Trimming cost V 6 bases and J 6 bases; bases outside gene matches: 2. The whole variable domain, filled in from reference TRBV2 and TRBJ1-2, reads EPEVTQTPSHQVTQMGQEVILRCVPISNHLYFYWYRQILGQKVEFLVSFYNNEISEKSEIFDDQFSVERPDGSNFTLKIRSTKLEDSAMYFCASRGQGDGYTFGSGTRLTVV.

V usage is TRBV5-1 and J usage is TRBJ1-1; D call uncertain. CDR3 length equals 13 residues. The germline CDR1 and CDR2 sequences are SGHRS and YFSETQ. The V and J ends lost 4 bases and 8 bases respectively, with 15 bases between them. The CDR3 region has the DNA TGCGCCAGCAGCCTAGAGTCGGCGAGGGAAGCTTTCTTT. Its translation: CASSLESAREAFF.

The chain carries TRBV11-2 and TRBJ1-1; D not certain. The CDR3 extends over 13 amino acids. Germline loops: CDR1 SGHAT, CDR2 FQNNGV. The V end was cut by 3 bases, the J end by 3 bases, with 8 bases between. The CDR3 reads CASSFSLDTEAFF. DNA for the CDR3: TGTGCCAGCAGCTTTTCCTTGGACACTGAAGCTTTCTTT.

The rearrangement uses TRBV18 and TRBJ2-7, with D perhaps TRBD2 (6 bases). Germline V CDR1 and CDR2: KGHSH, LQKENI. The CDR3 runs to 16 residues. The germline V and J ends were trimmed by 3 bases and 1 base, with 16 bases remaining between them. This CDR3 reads CASSPPPGVGSYEQYF. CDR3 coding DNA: TGTGCCAGCTCACCCCCGCCGGGGGTAGGGTCCTACGAGCAGTACTTC.

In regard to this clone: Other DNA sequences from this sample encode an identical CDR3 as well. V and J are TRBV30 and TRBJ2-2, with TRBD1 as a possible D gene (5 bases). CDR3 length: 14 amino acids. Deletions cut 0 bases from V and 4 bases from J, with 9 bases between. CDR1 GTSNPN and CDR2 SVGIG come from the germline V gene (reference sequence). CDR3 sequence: CAWSVPGFTGELFF. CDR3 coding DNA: TGTGCCTGGAGTGTACCAGGGTTCACCGGGGAGCTGTTTTTT. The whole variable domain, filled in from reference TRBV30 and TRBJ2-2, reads SQTIHQWPATLVQPVGSPLSLECTVEGTSNPNLYWYRQAAGRGLQLLFYSVGIGQISSEVPQNLSASRPQDRQFILSSKKLLLSDSGFYLCAWSVPGFTGELFFGEGSRLTVL.

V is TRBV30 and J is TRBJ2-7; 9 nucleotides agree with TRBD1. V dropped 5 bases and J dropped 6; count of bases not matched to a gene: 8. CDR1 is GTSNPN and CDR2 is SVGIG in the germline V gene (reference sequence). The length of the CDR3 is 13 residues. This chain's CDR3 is CAWGGTGSAEQYF. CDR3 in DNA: TGTGCCTGGGGCGGGACAGGGAGCGCCGAGCAGTACTTC.

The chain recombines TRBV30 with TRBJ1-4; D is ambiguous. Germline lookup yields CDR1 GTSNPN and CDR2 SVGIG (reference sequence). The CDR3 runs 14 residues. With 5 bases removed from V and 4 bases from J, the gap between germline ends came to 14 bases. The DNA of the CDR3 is TGTGCCTGGGAGCGTGGCAGCCGTAATGAAAAACTGTTTTTT. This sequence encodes CAWERGSRNEKLFF.

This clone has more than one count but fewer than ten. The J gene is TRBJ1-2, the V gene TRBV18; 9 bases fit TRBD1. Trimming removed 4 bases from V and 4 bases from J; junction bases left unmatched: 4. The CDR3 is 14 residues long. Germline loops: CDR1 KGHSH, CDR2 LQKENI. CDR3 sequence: CASSRDRAAYGYTF. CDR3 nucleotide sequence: TGTGCCAGCTCACGGGACAGGGCGGCCTATGGCTACACCTTC.

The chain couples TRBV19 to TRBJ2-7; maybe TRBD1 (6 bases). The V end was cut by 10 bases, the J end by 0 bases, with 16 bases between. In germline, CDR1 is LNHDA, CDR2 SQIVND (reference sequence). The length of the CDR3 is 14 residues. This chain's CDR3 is CATAKTGVSYEQYF. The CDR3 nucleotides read TGTGCCACCGCTAAGACAGGCGTCTCCTACGAGCAGTACTTC.

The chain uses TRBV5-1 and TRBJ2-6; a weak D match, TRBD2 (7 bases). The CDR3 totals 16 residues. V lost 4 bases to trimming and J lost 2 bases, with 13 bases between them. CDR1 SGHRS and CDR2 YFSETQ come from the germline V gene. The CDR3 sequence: CASSPGRGTGANVLTF. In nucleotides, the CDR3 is TGCGCCAGCAGCCCGGGGAGGGGGACTGGGGCCAACGTCCTGACTTTC.

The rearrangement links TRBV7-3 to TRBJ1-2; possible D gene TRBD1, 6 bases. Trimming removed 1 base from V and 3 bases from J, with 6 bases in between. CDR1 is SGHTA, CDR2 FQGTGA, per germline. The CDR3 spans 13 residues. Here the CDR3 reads CASSLRQDYGYTF. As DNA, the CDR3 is TGTGCCAGCAGCTTAAGACAGGACTATGGCTACACCTTC.

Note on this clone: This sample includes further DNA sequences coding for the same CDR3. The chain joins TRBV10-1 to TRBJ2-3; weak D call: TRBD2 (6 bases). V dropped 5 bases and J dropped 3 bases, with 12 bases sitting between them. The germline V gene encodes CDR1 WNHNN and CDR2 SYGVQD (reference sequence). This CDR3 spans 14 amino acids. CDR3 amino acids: CASSTGVSTDTQYF. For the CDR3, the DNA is TGCGCCAGCAGTACGGGGGTCAGTACAGATACGCAGTATTTT.

CDR3 residues: CASSSQGAGTGELFF. Written as DNA, the CDR3 is TGTGCCAGCAGCTCCCAGGGGGCAGGCACCGGGGAGCTGTTTTTT. The chain joins TRBV6-5 to TRBJ2-2, with 8 nucleotides matching TRBD1. Germline CDR1 and CDR2: MNHEY and SVGAGI. The J segment lost 4 bases and the V segment lost 6 bases, leaving 7 bases of the junction unmatched. This CDR3 is built from 15 residues.

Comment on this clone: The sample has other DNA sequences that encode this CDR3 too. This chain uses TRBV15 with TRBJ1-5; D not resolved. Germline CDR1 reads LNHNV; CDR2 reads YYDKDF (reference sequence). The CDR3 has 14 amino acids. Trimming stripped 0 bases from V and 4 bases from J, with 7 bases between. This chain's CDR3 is CATSRDKGNQPQHF. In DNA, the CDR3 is TGTGCCACCAGCAGAGATAAAGGGAATCAGCCCCAGCATTTT.